This entry lists 24 T cell receptor beta chains sequenced from one sample in a study of human T cells and chemical hapten exposure. Time point here: patch test 2, 6 weeks after DPC sensitization. Treatment in this sample: therapeutic diphenylcyclopropenone sensitization with weekly scalp DPC. A single record per CDR3 protein comes from TCRdb applying MiXCR to the RACE reads. This table holds some 100,000 distinct CDR3 sequences, 7% to 10% found once. The source was whole blood, collected in connection with sensitization to the hapten diphenylcyclopropenone (DPC). The source is a woman aged 35 to 49 with alopecia areata. Some clones in this sample may be carry-over from other donors' samples.

The V and J genes are TRBV28 and TRBJ1-5; 8 bases map to TRBD1. The CDR3 runs to 15 residues. Germline V CDR1 and CDR2: MDHEN, SYDVKM. V was clipped by 5 bases and J by 2 bases; unmatched bases: 5. The CDR3 sequence is CASSATGDRNQPQHF. DNA for the CDR3: TGTGCCAGCAGTGCGACAGGGGATCGCAATCAGCCCCAGCATTTT.

This clonotype was seen at least ten times. As DNA, the CDR3 is TGTGCCAGCAGCCAAGTGCCGGTCGAGCAGTACTTC. Translated: CASSQVPVEQYF. The J gene is TRBJ2-7, the V gene TRBV14; D is unclear. CDR1 and CDR2 (germline): SGHDN, FVKESK. The CDR3 consists of 12 residues. The V and J ends lost 1 base and 6 bases respectively, with 7 bases between them.

The sample holds a few counts of this clonotype. This chain joins TRBV7-9 and TRBJ2-1; D not resolved. Trimming removed 1 base from V and 2 bases from J, with 6 bases in between. CDR1 SEHNR and CDR2 FQNEAQ come from the germline V gene (reference sequence). This CDR3 has 14 amino acids. The CDR3 coding sequence is TGTGCCAGCAGCTTAGAAGTGGCCTACAATGAGCAGTTCTTC. It encodes CASSLEVAYNEQFF.

Many counts were recorded for this clonotype. This rearrangement joins TRBV7-3 to TRBJ2-2; 10 nucleotides align to TRBD1. Germline CDR1 reads SGHTA; CDR2 reads FQGTGA. The trim removed 1 base at V and 1 base at J, leaving 3 bases unmatched. This CDR3 has 17 amino acids. In nucleotides, the CDR3 is TGTGCCAGCAGCTTAAGGGGACAGGGGAAGAACACCGGGGAGCTGTTTTTT. It codes for CASSLRGQGKNTGELFF.

This clonotype occurred a few times. The rearrangement links TRBV7-2 to TRBJ2-4; maybe TRBD2 (6 bases). From germline, CDR1 is SGHTA and CDR2 FQGNSA. The CDR3 runs to 15 residues. V shed 3 bases and J shed 3 bases, with 12 bases lying between them. The DNA for the CDR3 is TGTGCCAGCAGCTTCAGCGGGCATGACAAAAACATTCAGTACTTC. Residues: CASSFSGHDKNIQYF.

This clonotype showed up many times. The J gene is TRBJ1-6, the V gene TRBV27, with unresolved D. CDR1 MNHEY and CDR2 SMNVEV come from the germline V gene (reference sequence). Trimming shortened V by 3 bases and J by 7 bases, and 10 bases separated the two germline ends. The CDR3 contains 14 residues. The CDR3 here is CASSLTAGNSPLHF. The CDR3 coding sequence is TGTGCCAGCAGTTTGACGGCGGGAAATTCACCCCTCCACTTT.

This clonotype appeared a few times. The chain couples TRBV29-1 to TRBJ2-7; D ambiguous. Trimming shortened V by 4 bases and J by 1 base, and 5 bases separated the two germline ends. Germline V gene sequence: CDR1 SQVTM, CDR2 ANQGSEA. The CDR3 spans 11 residues. CDR3 region: CSVAVSYEQYF. Written as DNA, the CDR3 is TGCAGCGTTGCGGTGTCCTACGAGCAGTACTTC.

The chain links TRBV6-2 or TRBV6-3 to TRBJ1-1, with no clear D. The V and J ends lost 8 bases and 0 bases respectively, with 16 bases between them. This CDR3 has 15 residues. The germline CDR1 and CDR2 sequences are MNHEY and SVGEGT. CDR3 in amino acids: CASFPGGSLNTEAFF. In DNA form, the CDR3 reads TGTGCCAGCTTCCCCGGAGGCAGCTTGAACACTGAAGCTTTCTTT.

This clonotype was found many times. The chain carries TRBV5-5 and TRBJ2-3; D uncertain. This CDR3 comprises 15 residues. From germline, CDR1 is SGHKS and CDR2 YYEKEE (reference sequence). The V and J ends lost 0 bases and 2 bases respectively, with 10 bases between them. CDR3 in amino acids: CASSLGVSFTDTQYF. CDR3 sequence (DNA): TGTGCCAGCAGCTTGGGGGTCTCCTTCACAGATACGCAGTATTTT.

The table lists this clonotype with many counts. In DNA form, the CDR3 reads TGTGCCTGGAGCACGACAGATACGCAGTATTTT. Amino acids: CAWSTTDTQYF. The chain links TRBV30 to TRBJ2-3; no firm D call. Germline V gene sequence: CDR1 GTSNPN, CDR2 SVGIG (reference sequence). CDR3 length: 11 residues. With 3 bases removed from V and 3 bases from J, the gap between germline ends came to 4 bases.

This clonotype was detected many times. This chain connects TRBV7-9 to TRBJ1-1; D unresolved. Per the germline V gene, CDR1 is SEHNR and CDR2 is FQNEAQ (reference sequence). The CDR3 has 14 amino acids. Trimming left V 1 base short and J 1 base short, with 7 bases between. CDR3 loop: CASSLVTGNTEAFF. The CDR3 bases are TGTGCCAGCAGCTTAGTTACTGGGAACACTGAAGCTTTCTTT.

This clonotype was seen at least ten times. This chain joins TRBV28 and TRBJ2-7, with 8 bases aligning to TRBD2. Germline V gene sequence: CDR1 MDHEN, CDR2 SYDVKM. The junction had 6 bases not matched to a gene; V was cut back by 1 base and J by 7 bases. CDR3 length equals 14 residues. CDR3 nucleotide sequence: TGTGCCAGCAGTTTATCCCCGGGGACTAGGGAGCAGTACTTC. Its translation: CASSLSPGTREQYF.

At least ten counts were recorded for this clonotype. V is TRBV7-6 and J is TRBJ1-1, with 9 bases that match TRBD1. Trimming took 5 bases from V and 5 from J; bases not matched to a gene: 6. This CDR3 has 14 amino acids. Looked up from germline, CDR1 is SGHVS and CDR2 is FNYEAQ. As DNA, the CDR3 is TGTGCCAGCAGCACCGGGACAGGGAGTACTGAAGCTTTCTTT. Amino acid sequence: CASSTGTGSTEAFF.

The chain is built from TRBV10-3 and TRBJ1-1, with no clear D. Germline assignment: CDR1 ENHRY and CDR2 SYGVKD. With 0 bases removed from V and 5 bases from J, the gap between germline ends came to 4 bases. The CDR3 extends over 12 amino acids. This CDR3 is CAISESGTEAFF. The CDR3 bases are TGTGCCATCAGTGAGTCGGGGACTGAAGCTTTCTTT.

This chain links TRBV7-3 with TRBJ2-3, with D perhaps matching TRBD1 (5 bases). Germline CDR1 SGHTA, CDR2 FQGTGA. This CDR3 has 15 residues. V was trimmed by 2 bases and J by 5 bases, leaving 14 bases between them. For the CDR3, the DNA is TGTGCCAGCAGCTTATTAGGGGTATTGGGAGATACGCAGTATTTT. This codes for CASSLLGVLGDTQYF.

This clonotype was seen more than once but under ten times. The chain is built from TRBV5-4 and TRBJ2-7; 15 bases are shared with TRBD2. V lost 0 bases, J lost 7 bases, and 8 bases stayed unmatched. The V gene's germline CDR1 is SGHNT and CDR2 YYREEE (reference sequence). The CDR3 contains 17 residues. DNA for the CDR3: TGTGCCAGCAGCTTGGGGACTAGCGGGAGGGCGAAGGAGGAGCAGTACTTC. It translates to CASSLGTSGRAKEEQYF.

This clonotype was counted ten times or more. This rearrangement joins TRBV18 to TRBJ1-4; D unresolved. Germline assignment: CDR1 KGHSH and CDR2 LQKENI. The CDR3 totals 13 residues. Trimming removed 0 bases at V and 8 bases at J, with 7 bases between. Here the CDR3 reads CASSPPAREKLFF. The CDR3 DNA sequence: TGTGCCAGCTCACCACCCGCCCGGGAAAAACTGTTTTTT.

The genes are TRBV12-3 or TRBV12-4 and TRBJ1-1; the D is unclear. V was pared by 3 bases and J by 4 bases, with 9 bases between. CDR3 length: 13 amino acids. CDR3 loop: CASSFAGPTEAFF. The CDR3, as DNA: TGTGCCAGCAGTTTCGCGGGCCCCACTGAAGCTTTCTTT.

This clonotype has a count of ten or more. Here the CDR3 DNA reads TGTGCCAGCAGCGGAATAGGGACTAGCGGACCCAGGGATACGCAGTATTTT. Its protein product is CASSGIGTSGPRDTQYF. This chain connects TRBV9 to TRBJ2-3; 11 bases map to TRBD2. The CDR3 runs 17 residues. V dropped 3 bases and J dropped 6; count of bases not matched to a gene: 12. The V gene's germline CDR1 is SGDLS and CDR2 YYNGEE. Full variable domain (missing parts from reference TRBV9 and TRBJ2-3): DSGVTQTPKHLITATGQRVTLRCSPRSGDLSVYWYQQSLDQGLQFLIQYYNGEERAKGNILERFSAQQFPDLHSELNLSSLELGDSALYFCASSGIGTSGPRDTQYFGPGTRLTVL.

This rearrangement joins TRBV28 to TRBJ2-3; TRBD2 agrees at 8 bases. There are 16 residues in the CDR3. V lost 8 bases and J lost 3; bases outside the gene matches: 13. Germline values: CDR1 MDHEN, CDR2 SYDVKM. CDR3 nucleotide sequence: TGTGCCAGCTTCACCGGCAGCGGGAGAGGGACAGATACGCAGTATTTT. Translating it yields CASFTGSGRGTDTQYF.

CDR3 amino acids: CASSLTGARRYEQYF. DNA for the CDR3: TGTGCCAGCAGTTTAACCGGGGCGAGGAGGTACGAGCAGTACTTC. J is TRBJ2-7 and V is TRBV28; D is tentatively TRBD1 or TRBD2 (5 bases each). The germline V gene encodes CDR1 MDHEN and CDR2 SYDVKM. CDR3 length: 15 amino acids. V was clipped by 2 bases and J by 4 bases, with 15 bases between them.

The chain carries TRBV11-2 and TRBJ2-3, with D possibly TRBD2 on 5 matching bases. Trimming stripped 3 bases from V and 1 base from J, with 11 bases between. CDR3 length equals 15 residues. Per germline, CDR1 SGHAT and CDR2 FQNNGV. CDR3 loop: CASSFGGTGTDTQYF. Written as DNA, the CDR3 is TGTGCCAGCAGCTTCGGAGGAACAGGCACAGATACGCAGTATTTT.

Comments on this clonotype: One junction end disagrees with the germline gene, perhaps due to a read error. V and J are TRBV20-1 and TRBJ2-7, with TRBD1 as a possible D gene (6 bases). CDR1 and CDR2 (germline): DFQATT, SNEGSKA (reference sequence). The CDR3 loop spans 14 amino acids. The DNA of the CDR3 is TGCAGTGCAAGAGGGGGTAGCGATTTCTACGAGCAGTACTTC. This encodes CSARGGSDFYEQYF.

V and J are TRBV7-8 and TRBJ2-1; TRBD1 might be the D (5 bases). The CDR3 is 13 residues long. V was cut by 3 bases and J by 5 bases, with 8 bases left in between. CDR1 SGHVS and CDR2 FQNEAQ come from the germline V gene. DNA of the CDR3: TGTGCCAGCAGCTTCGACAGACACAATGAGCAGTTCTTC. Protein product: CASSFDRHNEQFF.